This TCR beta chain derives from a study of blood T cell repertoires in COVID-19. CDR3 length equals 13 residues. The V and J ends lost 5 bases and 8 bases, in that order; junction bases with no gene match: 7. Germline CDR1 and CDR2: MNHEY and SVGAGI. In this sample, this clone turned up once. Original processing notes: From reference gene primer amplification, estimates of nucleated cell counts were derived. TCRdb's copy holds only in-frame clones and misses some; the assay was immunoSEQ multiplex PCR. That table furnishes V, J and clone size, whereas the DNA furnished D and trimming. Of some 240,000 clones listed, around 90% are singletons.

The clonotype comes from a woman aged 60 to 75 with COVID-19, enrolled during active disease. Sequencing used peripheral blood. This chain links TRBV6-5 with TRBJ2-3; 7 nucleotides line up with TRBD2. The CDR3 DNA sequence: TGTGCCAGCAGTCAGGCCCCGGGGGGTACGCAGTATTTT. Its translation is CASSQAPGGTQYF.